Each of the 12 T cell receptor beta chains below was sequenced from the same sample in a study of T-cell reconstitution after alpha-beta-depleted transplantation in children. The TCRbeta library was prepared with unique molecular identifiers. TCRdb reprocessed the PCR reads via MiXCR and lists one record per CDR3 protein. Among about 360,000 distinct CDR3 sequences listed, about an eighth were seen once. The input for sequencing was PBMCs, taken from the stem cell graft. These receptor sequences come from a human donor who donated a stem cell graft to a child with Fanconi anemia.

This clonotype was detected many times. J is TRBJ2-1 and V is TRBV28; a possible D gene is TRBD1 (5 bases). V dropped 3 bases and J dropped 3 bases, with 12 bases sitting between them. CDR3 length: 15 residues. CDR1 is MDHEN, CDR2 SYDVKM, per germline. In DNA, the CDR3 is TGTGCCAGCAGTTTTGGGGCTAGGAGCTACAATGAGCAGTTCTTC. Amino acids: CASSFGARSYNEQFF.

The chain carries TRBV12-3 or TRBV12-4 and TRBJ2-1; D is unresolved. The V gene lost 2 bases and the J gene lost 5 bases, with 10 bases spanning the gap. The CDR3 has 14 residues. CDR3 bases: TGTGCCAGCAGTTTATCGGCCCGTAACAATGAGCAGTTCTTC. Residues: CASSLSARNNEQFF.

This clonotype was observed a handful of times. CDR3 DNA: TGCGCCAGCTCCGCCGAGATCAGAGCCCAGTACTTC. Translation: CASSAEIRAQYF. The rearrangement links TRBV10-2 to TRBJ2-5; D call uncertain. The CDR3 is 12 residues long. Germline V lookup: CDR1 WSHSY, CDR2 SAAADI. V was pared by 8 bases and J by 9 bases, with 16 bases between.

This clonotype was detected only a few times. The genes are TRBV5-1 and TRBJ2-2; D is perhaps TRBD1 (6 bases). Trimming cost V 7 bases and J 3 bases, with 16 bases left between them. CDR1 and CDR2 (germline): SGHRS, YFSETQ. The CDR3 contains 15 residues. The CDR3 DNA sequence: TGCGCCAGCGGCACAGGGAGTGGACACACCGGGGAGCTGTTTTTT. Its protein is CASGTGSGHTGELFF. Filled out from reference TRBV5-1 and TRBJ2-2, the complete variable domain reads KAGVTQTPRYLIKTRGQQVTLSCSPISGHRSVSWYQQTPGQGLQFLFEYFSETQRNKGNFPGRFSGRQFSNSRSEMNVSTLELGDSALYLCASGTGSGHTGELFFGEGSRLTVL.

This clonotype occurred a few times. The genes are TRBV29-1 and TRBJ1-1; 10 bases are shared with TRBD1. This CDR3 region has 15 residues. V shed 4 bases, J shed 5 bases, and the junction held 10 bases outside the gene matches. Germline loops: CDR1 SQVTM, CDR2 ANQGSEA. CDR3 residues: CSVVGTGAPGTEAFF. The CDR3 coding sequence is TGCAGCGTTGTCGGGACAGGGGCGCCGGGGACTGAAGCTTTCTTT.

The V gene is TRBV20-1, the J gene TRBJ2-5, with TRBD2 matching over 11 bases. Germline V gives CDR1 DFQATT, CDR2 SNEGSKA (reference sequence). V was clipped by 4 bases and J by 3 bases; unmatched bases: 4. The CDR3 runs to 14 residues. CDR3 protein: CSATLTSGEETQYF. The CDR3 bases are TGCAGTGCTACCCTGACTAGCGGGGAAGAGACCCAGTACTTC.

CDR3 in DNA: TGTGCCAGCAGCTTGGTAGTGACAGGCGTTGTCGGTGGCTACACCTTC. It translates to CASSLVVTGVVGGYTF. The gene calls are TRBV5-6 and TRBJ1-2, with D perhaps matching TRBD1 (6 bases). CDR3 length: 16 residues. V lost 0 bases and J lost 7, with 19 bases in between. CDR1 is SGHDT and CDR2 is YYEEEE in the germline V gene.

In this sample, this clonotype turned up a few times. The chain employs TRBV4-3 and TRBJ1-2; D uncertain. Germline CDR1 LGHNA, CDR2 YSLEER. With 1 base removed from V and 8 bases from J, the gap between germline ends came to 14 bases. The CDR3 consists of 14 residues. CDR3 amino acids: CASSQGRLGYGYTF. The CDR3, as DNA: TGCGCCAGCAGCCAAGGACGGTTGGGTTACGGCTACACCTTC.

The chain couples TRBV16 to TRBJ2-3; maybe TRBD2 (7 bases). V shed 2 bases and J shed 5 bases, with 14 bases lying between them. There are 15 residues in the CDR3. Germline CDR1 is KGHSY and CDR2 is FQNENV. CDR3 sequence (DNA): TGTGCCAGCAGCCAAACCGGACTAGGGGGAGATACGCAGTATTTT. Protein sequence: CASSQTGLGGDTQYF.

This clonotype has at least ten counts. The chain combines TRBV29-1 with TRBJ1-1; D is uncertain. The germline V gene has CDR1 SQVTM and CDR2 ANQGSEA. V shed 2 bases and J shed 2 bases, with 0 bases lying between them. The CDR3 has 10 amino acids. As DNA, the CDR3 is TGCAGCGTTGAAAACACTGAAGCTTTCTTT. It specifies CSVENTEAFF.

This clonotype was picked up a small number of times. The chain employs TRBV7-9 and TRBJ2-3; D might be TRBD2 (6 bases). The V end lost 3 bases, the J end lost 0 bases, and 16 bases lay between the germline ends. This CDR3 has 17 residues. The germline V gene encodes CDR1 SEHNR and CDR2 FQNEAQ (reference sequence). The CDR3 sequence is CASSLLGGPHSTDTQYF. CDR3 sequence (DNA): TGTGCCAGCAGCTTGCTCGGAGGGCCCCATAGCACAGATACGCAGTATTTT.

A few counts support this clonotype. The chain uses TRBV29-1 and TRBJ2-7, with 7 bases fitting TRBD1. With 7 bases clipped from V and 4 bases from J, the junction kept 7 bases outside the gene matches. The CDR3 covers 12 residues. CDR1 and CDR2 from the germline V gene are SQVTM and ANQGSEA. The CDR3 bases are TGCAGCGCTGGGACAGATCTTTACGAGCAGTACTTC. This codes for CSAGTDLYEQYF.